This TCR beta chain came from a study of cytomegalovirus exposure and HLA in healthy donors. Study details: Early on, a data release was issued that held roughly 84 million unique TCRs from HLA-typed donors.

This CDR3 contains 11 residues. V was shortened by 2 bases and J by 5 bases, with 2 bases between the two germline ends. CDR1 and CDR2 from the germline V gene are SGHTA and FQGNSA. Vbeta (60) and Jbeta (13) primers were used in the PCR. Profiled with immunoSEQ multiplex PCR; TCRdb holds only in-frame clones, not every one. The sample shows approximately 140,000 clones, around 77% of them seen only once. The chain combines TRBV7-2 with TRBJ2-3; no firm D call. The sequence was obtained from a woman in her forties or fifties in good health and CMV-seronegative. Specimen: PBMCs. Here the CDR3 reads CASSLLDTQYF. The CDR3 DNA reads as TGTGCCAGCAGCTTACTAGATACGCAGTATTTT. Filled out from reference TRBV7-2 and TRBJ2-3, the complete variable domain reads GAGVSQSPSNKVTEKGKDVELRCDPISGHTALYWYRQSLGQGLEFLIYFQGNSAPDKSGLPSDRFSAERTGGSVSTLTIQRTQQEDSAVYLCASSLLDTQYFGPGTRLTVL.